This T cell receptor beta chain derives from a study of shared clonotypes between healthy human individuals. Study-wide context: CD4 naive and CD4 memory each took three plates per donor, while CD8 naive took two and CD8 memory one.

Only in-frame clones appear in the TCRdb table, and some are missing; sequencing was by immunoSEQ multiplex PCR. The profile covers fewer than 3 million clones, with under 95% appearing a single time and about 0.36% taken by the ten largest. Trimming removed 5 bases from V and 4 bases from J; junction bases left unmatched: 7. Germline assignment: CDR1 MNHNY and CDR2 SVGAGI (reference sequence). CDR3 length equals 15 residues. Each of the donors was a healthy adult who was HIV-negative and had not had a recent acute infection or vaccination. The sequenced sample consisted of naive CD4+ T cells from PBMCs. The subset was: CD45RA+ positively selected. The chain carries TRBV6-6 and TRBJ1-1, with 10 positions matching TRBD1. This sequence originates from a man younger than 30 in good health. Some clones in this sample may be carry-over from other donors' samples. CDR3 sequence: CASSKGTGETTEAFF. In DNA, the CDR3 is TGTGCCAGCAGTAAAGGGACAGGGGAGACCACTGAAGCTTTCTTT.